This entry describes one T cell receptor (beta chain). Profiling relied on immunoSEQ multiplex PCR, and the TCRdb table lists in-frame clones only, not all of them. The data show 170,000 or so clones, 88% seen once. The CDR3 extends over 14 amino acids. V was clipped by 4 bases and J by 4 bases, with 13 bases between them. Germline-derived CDR1 and CDR2 are SGHAT and FQNNGV. The sample belongs to a study of blood T cell repertoires in COVID-19. Study-wide context: In each case, the material was cDNA or gDNA derived from T cells, B-cell-depleted T cells, or PBMCs.

Which cohort a participant joined came from the clinical history participants gave. Cohort 3 donors were reported recovered after two negative PCRs, clearance, or symptom resolution. V is TRBV11-2 and J is TRBJ2-5, with D perhaps TRBD1 (6 bases). The sample was PBMCs or T cells enriched from blood (not recorded which). The sequence was obtained from a woman under 30 who had recovered from COVID-19. CDR3 protein: CASSSLQGRETQYF. The CDR3 nucleotides read TGTGCCAGCAGCTCCTTACAGGGTAGAGAGACCCAGTACTTC.